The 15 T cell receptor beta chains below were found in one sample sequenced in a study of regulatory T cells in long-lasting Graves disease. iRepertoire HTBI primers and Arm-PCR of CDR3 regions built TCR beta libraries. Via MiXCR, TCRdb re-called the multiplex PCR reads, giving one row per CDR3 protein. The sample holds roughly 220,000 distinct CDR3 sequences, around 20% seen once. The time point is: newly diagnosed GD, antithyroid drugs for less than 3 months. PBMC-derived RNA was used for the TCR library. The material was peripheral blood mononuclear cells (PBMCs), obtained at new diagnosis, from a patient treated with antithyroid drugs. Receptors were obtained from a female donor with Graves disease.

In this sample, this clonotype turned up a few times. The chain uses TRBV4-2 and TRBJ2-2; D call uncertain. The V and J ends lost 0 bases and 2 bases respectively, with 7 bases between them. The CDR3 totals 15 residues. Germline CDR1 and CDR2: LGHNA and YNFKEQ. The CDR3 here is CASSQDPINTGELFF. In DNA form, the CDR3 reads TGTGCCAGCAGCCAAGATCCTATAAACACCGGGGAGCTGTTTTTT.

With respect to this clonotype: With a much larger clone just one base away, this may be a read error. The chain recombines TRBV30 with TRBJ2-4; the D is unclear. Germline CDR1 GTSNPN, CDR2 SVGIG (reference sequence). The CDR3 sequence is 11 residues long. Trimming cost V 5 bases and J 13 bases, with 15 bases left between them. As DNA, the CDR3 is TGTGCCTGGTCCGGTTACAATGAGCAGTACTTC. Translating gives CAWSGYNEQYF.

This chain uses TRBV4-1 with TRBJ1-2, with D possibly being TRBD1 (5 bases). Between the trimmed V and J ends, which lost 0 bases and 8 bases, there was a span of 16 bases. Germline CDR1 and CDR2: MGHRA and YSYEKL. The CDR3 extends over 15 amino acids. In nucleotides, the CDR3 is TGCGCCAGCAGCCAAGAGGGCGGGGGGTTCGGGGGCTACACCTTC. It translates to CASSQEGGGFGGYTF.

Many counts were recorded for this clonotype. CDR3 sequence: CASTYDPLDEQFF. CDR3 nucleotide sequence: TGTGCCAGCACCTACGATCCTCTGGATGAGCAGTTCTTC. The chain combines TRBV9 with TRBJ2-1; no firm D call. The CDR3 runs 13 residues. Trimming removed 6 bases from V and 8 bases from J, with 15 bases in between. Germline V gene data show CDR1 as SGDLS and CDR2 as YYNGEE.

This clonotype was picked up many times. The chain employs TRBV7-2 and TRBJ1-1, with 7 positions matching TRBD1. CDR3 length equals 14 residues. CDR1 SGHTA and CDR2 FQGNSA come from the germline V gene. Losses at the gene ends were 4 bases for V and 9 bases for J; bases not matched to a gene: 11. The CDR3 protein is CASSSLRTGLKAFF. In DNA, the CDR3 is TGTGCCAGCAGCTCCCTGAGGACAGGACTTAAAGCTTTCTTT.

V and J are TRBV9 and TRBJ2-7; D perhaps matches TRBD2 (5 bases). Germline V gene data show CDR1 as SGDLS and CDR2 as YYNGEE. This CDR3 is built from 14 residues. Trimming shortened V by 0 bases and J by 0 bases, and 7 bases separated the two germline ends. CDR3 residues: CASSVGGNSYEQYF. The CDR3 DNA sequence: TGTGCCAGCAGCGTAGGAGGGAACTCCTACGAGCAGTACTTC.

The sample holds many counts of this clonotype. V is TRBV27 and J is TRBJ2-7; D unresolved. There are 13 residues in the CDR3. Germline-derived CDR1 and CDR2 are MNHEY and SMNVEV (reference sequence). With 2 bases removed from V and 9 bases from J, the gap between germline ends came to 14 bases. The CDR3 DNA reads TGTGCCAGCAGTTTAACCTGGACCTCGAGGCAGTACTTC. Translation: CASSLTWTSRQYF.

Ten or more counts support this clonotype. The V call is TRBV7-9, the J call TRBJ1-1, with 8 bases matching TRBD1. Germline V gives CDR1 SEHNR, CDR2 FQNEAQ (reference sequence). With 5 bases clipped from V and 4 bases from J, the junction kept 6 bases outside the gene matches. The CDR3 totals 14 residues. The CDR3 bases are TGTGCCAGCAGCAAGACAGGGGCCAGCACTGAAGCTTTCTTT. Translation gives CASSKTGASTEAFF.

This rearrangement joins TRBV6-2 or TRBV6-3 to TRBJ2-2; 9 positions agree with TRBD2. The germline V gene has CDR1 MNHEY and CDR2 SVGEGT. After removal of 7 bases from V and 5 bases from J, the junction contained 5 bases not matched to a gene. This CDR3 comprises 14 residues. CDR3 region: CASNPSGRTGELFF. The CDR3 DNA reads TGTGCCAGCAACCCCAGCGGGAGGACCGGGGAGCTGTTTTTT.

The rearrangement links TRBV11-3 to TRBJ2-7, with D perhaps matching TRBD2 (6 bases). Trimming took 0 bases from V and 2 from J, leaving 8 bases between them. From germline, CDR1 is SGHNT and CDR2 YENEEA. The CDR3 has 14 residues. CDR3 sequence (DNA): TGTGCCAGCAGCTTAGAGCCGGGGGCCTACGAGCAGTACTTC. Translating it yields CASSLEPGAYEQYF.

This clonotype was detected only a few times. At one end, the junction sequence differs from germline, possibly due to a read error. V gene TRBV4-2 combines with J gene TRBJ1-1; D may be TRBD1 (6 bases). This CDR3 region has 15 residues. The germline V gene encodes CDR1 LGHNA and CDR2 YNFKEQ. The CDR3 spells CASGQLTGGDTEAFF. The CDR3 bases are TGTGCCAGCGGCCAATTGACAGGTGGGGACACTGAAGCTTTCTTT.

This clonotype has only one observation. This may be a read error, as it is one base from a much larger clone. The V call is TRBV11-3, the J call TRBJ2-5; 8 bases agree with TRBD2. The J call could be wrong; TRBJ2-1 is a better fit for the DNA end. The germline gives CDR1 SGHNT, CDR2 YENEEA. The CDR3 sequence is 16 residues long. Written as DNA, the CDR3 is TGTGCCAGCAGCTTAACGGGCGGGGGGAGATACGATGAGCAGTTCTTC. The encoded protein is CASSLTGGGRYDEQFF.

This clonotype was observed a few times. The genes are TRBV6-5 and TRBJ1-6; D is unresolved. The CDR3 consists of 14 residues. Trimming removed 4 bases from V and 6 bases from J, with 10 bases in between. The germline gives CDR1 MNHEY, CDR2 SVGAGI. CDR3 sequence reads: CASSFRSSNSPLHF. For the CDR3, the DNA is TGTGCCAGCAGTTTCCGTAGTTCTAATTCACCCCTCCACTTT.

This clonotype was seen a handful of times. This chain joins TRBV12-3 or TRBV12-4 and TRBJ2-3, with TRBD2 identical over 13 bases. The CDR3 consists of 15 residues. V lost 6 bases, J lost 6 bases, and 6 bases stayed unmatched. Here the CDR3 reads CASRRTSGGGDTQYF. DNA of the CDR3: TGTGCCAGCAGGAGGACTAGCGGGGGCGGGGATACGCAGTATTTT.

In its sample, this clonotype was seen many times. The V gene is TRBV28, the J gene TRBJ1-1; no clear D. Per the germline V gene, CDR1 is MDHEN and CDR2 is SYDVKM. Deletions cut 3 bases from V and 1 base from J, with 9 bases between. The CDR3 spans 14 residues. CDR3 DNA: TGTGCCAGCAGTTTCATGGATGGGAACACTGAAGCTTTCTTT. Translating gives CASSFMDGNTEAFF.